The 8 T cell receptor beta chains below all came from one sample that was sequenced in a study of PD-L1 blockade in urothelial cancer. TCRdb's copy holds only in-frame clones and misses some; the assay was immunoSEQ multiplex PCR. Of under 70,000 clones in the sample, 75% to 85% were seen once. As for time point: pretreatment peripheral blood. The sequences come from PBMCs, collected around atezolizumab (anti-PD-L1) treatment. These receptors were collected from a man aged 70 or older with urothelial cancer.

The chain couples TRBV5-1 to TRBJ2-7; D gene uncertain. The germline V gene has CDR1 SGHRS and CDR2 YFSETQ. This CDR3 is built from 14 residues. Deletions cut 5 bases from V and 1 base from J, with 13 bases between. The CDR3 bases are TGCGCCAGCAGAATTACAGAAATGTCCTACGAGCAGTACTTC. Protein sequence: CASRITEMSYEQYF.

V is TRBV4-2 and J is TRBJ2-7; TRBD2 matches 7 bases. V shed 0 bases and J 5 bases; nucleotides not matched to a gene: 10. There are 16 residues in the CDR3. From germline, CDR1 is LGHNA and CDR2 YNFKEQ. Written as DNA, the CDR3 is TGTGCCAGCAGCCAAGAAGTCGGAGGGAGGGCCAACGAGCAGTACTTC. This encodes CASSQEVGGRANEQYF.

The V and J genes are TRBV2 and TRBJ2-5; 9 nucleotides align to TRBD2. The CDR3 contains 13 residues. V lost 8 bases, J lost 4 bases, and 5 bases stayed unmatched. CDR1 is SNHLY, CDR2 FYNNEI, per germline. This CDR3 is CASGREGRETQYF. CDR3 nucleotides: TGTGCCAGCGGGCGGGAGGGCCGAGAGACCCAGTACTTC.

This chain links TRBV4-3 with TRBJ1-1, with 9 bases lining up with TRBD1. The CDR3 length is 15 residues. Trimming at V came to 0 bases and at J to 13 bases, leaving 12 bases not matched to a gene. Per germline, CDR1 LGHNA and CDR2 YSLEER. The CDR3 nucleotides are TGCGCCAGCAGCCAAGATATAGACAGGGGGGCGATGGTTTTCTTT. Its translation: CASSQDIDRGAMVFF.

The rearrangement uses TRBV6-6 and TRBJ1-5; D gene ambiguous. Trimming took off 4 bases at V and 1 base at J, with 11 bases between the two ends. The CDR3 is 15 amino acids. CDR1 MNHNY and CDR2 SVGAGI come from the germline V gene (reference sequence). CDR3 protein: CASSSASSSNQPQHF. The CDR3 bases are TGTGCCAGCAGTTCCGCCAGTAGCAGCAATCAGCCCCAGCATTTT.

The rearrangement links TRBV29-1 to TRBJ2-5; D unresolved. Germline assignment: CDR1 SQVTM and CDR2 ANQGSEA. V lost 3 bases and J lost 1, with 6 bases in between. The CDR3 totals 12 residues. DNA of the CDR3: TGCAGCGTTGACGTAGCCCAAGAGACCCAGTACTTC. This sequence encodes CSVDVAQETQYF. The whole variable domain, remainder taken from reference TRBV29-1 and TRBJ2-5, is SAVISQKPSRDICQRGTSLTIQCQVDSQVTMMFWYRQQPGQSLTLIATANQGSEATYESGFVIDKFPISRPNLTFSTLTVSNMSPEDSSIYLCSVDVAQETQYFGPGTRLLVL.

The V and J genes are TRBV4-2 and TRBJ2-7; possible D gene TRBD1, 6 bases. V lost 0 bases and J lost 5, with 8 bases in between. Germline V CDR1 and CDR2: LGHNA, YNFKEQ. The CDR3 totals 13 residues. The CDR3 loop is CASSQEPGDEQYF. The CDR3 nucleotides are TGTGCCAGCAGCCAAGAACCAGGGGACGAGCAGTACTTC.

About this clone: The sample carries other DNA sequences with the same CDR3. The gene calls are TRBV28 and TRBJ1-1; TRBD1 agrees at 8 bases. Germline CDR1 and CDR2: MDHEN and SYDVKM. There are 14 residues in the CDR3. With 1 base clipped from V and 5 bases from J, the junction kept 3 bases outside the gene matches. CDR3 nucleotides: TGTGCCAGCAGTTTATCTCAGGGGGCAACTGAAGCTTTCTTT. This encodes CASSLSQGATEAFF. Full variable domain (remainder filled in from reference TRBV28 and TRBJ1-1): DVKVTQSSRYLVKRTGEKVFLECVQDMDHENMFWYRQDPGLGLRLIYFSYDVKMKEKGDIPEGYSVSREKKERFSLILESASTNQTSMYLCASSLSQGATEAFFGQGTRLTVV.